This TCR beta chain was observed in a study of beta chain features in type 1 diabetes. What was sequenced were expressed TCRB transcripts, since all of the isolated RNA had been reverse transcribed. TCRdb's copy holds only in-frame clones and misses some; the assay was immunoSEQ multiplex PCR. The data hold 35,000 to 50,000 clones, with 50% observed a single time. From germline, CDR1 is MNHEY and CDR2 SVGAGI. Germline trimming cut 5 bases from V and 1 base from J; bases unmatched to any gene: 4. This CDR3 region has 14 residues. The receptor was isolated from a woman in her 30s in good health. J is TRBJ1-1 and V is TRBV6-5, with TRBD1 matching over 7 bases. What was sequenced was stem cell memory CD4+ T cells from blood. The DNA of the CDR3 is TGTGCCAGCAGTCTCGGGACAGAGAACACTGAAGCTTTCTTT. Protein: CASSLGTENTEAFF.